This T cell receptor (beta chain) comes out of a study of blood T cells in healthy people across ages. The length of the CDR3 is 15 residues. J lost 7 bases, V lost 5 bases, and 14 bases had no gene match. Germline V gene lookup returns CDR1 SGHTA and CDR2 FQGTGA. With a J-beta primer mix and a sample-barcoded 5' primer, a second PCR ran about 7 to 12 cycles. TCRdb fed the 5' RACE reads into MiXCR, producing one record per CDR3 protein. This repertoire shows approximately 1,000,000 distinct CDR3 sequences, around two fifths found once; its top ten account for under 15%. This clonotype was detected only once.

The sequencing sample was made of blood. This clonotype was sampled from a man in his late teens or twenties in good health. V gene TRBV7-3 combines with J gene TRBJ2-7; 7 bases map to TRBD1. In nucleotides, the CDR3 is TGTGCCAGCAGCCCTGACAGGGCGGCATACAATGAGCAGTACTTC. It translates to CASSPDRAAYNEQYF.